This TCR beta chain stems from a study of long-term antiretroviral therapy in people with HIV. Runs used v3.0 of the immunoSEQ assay and were done at survey level. Profiling relied on immunoSEQ multiplex PCR, and the TCRdb table lists in-frame clones only, not all of them. Of roughly 12,000 clones listed, roughly 80% were seen once; the top ten hold around 15%. All donors provided no fewer than one pre-ART and no fewer than two post-ART PBMC samples. The cryopreserved samples used held 1-10 million PBMC prior to extraction of DNA. Specimen: unsorted PBMCs, collected 1.2 years after starting antiretroviral therapy. The receptor comes from a man in his forties with HIV.

The CDR3 loop is CASSLSASPNEQYF. The CDR3 nucleotides are TGTGCCAGCAGCTTAAGCGCGTCCCCTAACGAGCAGTACTTC. The J gene is TRBJ2-7, the V gene TRBV7-2; D gene unclear. Germline CDR1 reads SGHTA; CDR2 reads FQGNSA. V lost 2 bases and J lost 5, with 13 bases in between. The CDR3 runs to 14 residues.